Below, one T cell receptor (beta chain) is given with its context. This CDR3 has 15 residues. V was pared by 1 base and J by 2 bases, with 9 bases between. Germline CDR1 reads SGHDT; CDR2 reads YYEEEE. The data belong to a study of blood T cell repertoires in COVID-19. Study overall: Acute-phase and convalescent COVID-19 samples originated in the United States, Italy and Spain.

The protocol was immunoSEQ multiplex PCR, while the TCRdb copy is restricted to in-frame clones and leaves out a portion. This sample carries about 240,000 clones, roughly 80% of them seen once, and the ten largest clones take 3.4%. The sequence came from a woman aged 18-35 years with acute or convalescent COVID-19. Sequencing input: peripheral blood. This chain joins TRBV5-6 and TRBJ2-2, with D perhaps TRBD2 (5 bases). The CDR3 DNA reads as TGTGCCAGCAGCTTGACGGGGAGAAACACCGGGGAGCTGTTTTTT. It yields the protein CASSLTGRNTGELFF.